This TCR beta chain was captured by sequencing in a study of blood T cell repertoires in COVID-19. About the research overall: Donors in the United States, Italy and Spain gave samples during acute or convalescent COVID-19.

The CDR3 sequence is 15 residues long. V lost 6 bases and J lost 2; bases outside the gene matches: 4. CDR1 and CDR2 from the germline V gene are SNHLY and FYNNEI. The table came from immunoSEQ multiplex PCR; TCRdb's copy has only in-frame clones and leaves some out. The table includes 65,000 to 80,000 clones, roughly four fifths detected once. V is TRBV2 and J is TRBJ1-6, with 7 positions matching TRBD1. The receptor's source is a human donor in a cohort sampled during active COVID-19. Sequencing was done on a sample of peripheral blood. CDR3 nucleotides: TGTGCCAGCAGGGTCAGGGGGGCCTATAATTCACCCCTCCACTTT. Translating gives CASRVRGAYNSPLHF. Supplemented by reference TRBV2 and TRBJ1-6, the full variable domain reads EPEVTQTPSHQVTQMGQEVILRCVPISNHLYFYWYRQILGQKVEFLVSFYNNEISEKSEIFDDQFSVERPDGSNFTLKIRSTKLEDSAMYFCASRVRGAYNSPLHFGNGTRLTVT.